Only a few counts were recorded for the clone carrying this T cell receptor (beta chain). A sample-barcoded 5' primer and a J-beta primer mix were used in a second PCR of about 7 to 11 cycles. A template-switch adaptor with 12 random nucleotides tagged each cDNA molecule. All samples yielded 2.5 million or more CDR3-containing paired-end reads. TCRdb processed the 5' RACE reads anew with MiXCR; each CDR3 protein has one entry. The sample records about 1.1 million distinct CDR3 sequences, 35% to 40% being singletons. This CDR3 is 17 amino acids long. Unmatched junction bases numbered 8, after V lost 0 bases and J lost 5 bases. Germline CDR1 and CDR2: LGHNA and YSLEER. The draw of peripheral blood yielded around 9.6 milliliters from each donor. The entry originates in a study of blood T cells in healthy people across ages.

The sequence came from a man aged 18 to 35 in good health. Sequenced sample: blood. This sequence joins TRBV4-3 and TRBJ2-1; TRBD2 matches at 9 bases. CDR3 in amino acids: CASSQDSSGGLDNEQFF. In nucleotides, the CDR3 is TGCGCCAGCAGCCAAGACTCCAGCGGGGGGCTTGACAATGAGCAGTTCTTC.